This TCR beta chain was sequenced in a study of Graves' ophthalmopathy and Graves' hyperthyroidism. Study results and caveats: For separating ophthalmopathy from stable hyperthyroidism, a 13-signature model gave 87.88% sensitivity and roughly 83% specificity.

Researchers turned away patients with other autoimmune diseases, uncontrolled infections, pregnancy or lactation. Isolation of PBMCs was performed using 10 ml of fresh peripheral blood. The study amplified TCR beta CDR3 regions using RNA transcripts. First-round RT-PCR relied on HTBI primers, and a second-round multiplex PCR came next. TCRdb reprocessed the multiplex PCR reads with MiXCR, giving one entry per CDR3 protein. The table has 650,000 to 900,000 distinct CDR3 sequences, 40% seen once. This clonotype was recorded many times. The antigen remains undetermined. J gave up 0 bases and V 7 bases, and 11 bases lay outside the gene matches. Germline CDR1 is SQVTM and CDR2 is ANQGSEA. The CDR3 spans 15 residues.

The chain couples TRBV29-1 to TRBJ2-5, with 7 positions matching TRBD2. Sequencing was performed on peripheral blood. The sequence was collected from an adult man with Graves' ophthalmopathy. The CDR3 DNA reads TGCAGCGCCTGGGGTAGGGAGGGGAACCAAGAGACCCAGTACTTC. As protein: CSAWGREGNQETQYF.